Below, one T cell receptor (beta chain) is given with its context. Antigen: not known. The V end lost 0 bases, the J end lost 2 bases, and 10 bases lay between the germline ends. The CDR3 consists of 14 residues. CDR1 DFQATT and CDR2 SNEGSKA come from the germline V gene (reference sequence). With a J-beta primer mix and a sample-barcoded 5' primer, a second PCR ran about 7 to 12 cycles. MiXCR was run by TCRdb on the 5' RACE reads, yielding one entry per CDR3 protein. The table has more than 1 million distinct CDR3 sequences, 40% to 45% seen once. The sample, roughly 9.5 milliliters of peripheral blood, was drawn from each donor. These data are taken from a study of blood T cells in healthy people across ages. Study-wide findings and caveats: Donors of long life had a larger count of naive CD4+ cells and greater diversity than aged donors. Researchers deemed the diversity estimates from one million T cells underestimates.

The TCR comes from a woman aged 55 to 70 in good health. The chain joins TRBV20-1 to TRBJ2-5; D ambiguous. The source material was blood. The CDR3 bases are TGCAGTGCTAGAGATGGGCGCGAACAAGAGACCCAGTACTTC. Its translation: CSARDGREQETQYF.